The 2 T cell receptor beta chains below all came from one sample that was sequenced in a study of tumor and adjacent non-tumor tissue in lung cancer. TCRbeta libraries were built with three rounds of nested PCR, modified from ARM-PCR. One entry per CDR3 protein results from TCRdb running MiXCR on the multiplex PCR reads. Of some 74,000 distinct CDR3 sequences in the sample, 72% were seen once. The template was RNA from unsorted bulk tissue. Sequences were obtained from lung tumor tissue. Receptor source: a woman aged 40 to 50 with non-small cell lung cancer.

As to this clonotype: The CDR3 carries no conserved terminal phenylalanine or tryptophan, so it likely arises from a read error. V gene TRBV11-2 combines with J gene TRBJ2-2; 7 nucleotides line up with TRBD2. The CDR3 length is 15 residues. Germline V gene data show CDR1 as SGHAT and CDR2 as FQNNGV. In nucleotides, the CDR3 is TGTACCAGCAGCTTAGGGCTAGCGGTTACCGGGGAGCTGTTTATT. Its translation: CTSSLGLAVTGELFI.

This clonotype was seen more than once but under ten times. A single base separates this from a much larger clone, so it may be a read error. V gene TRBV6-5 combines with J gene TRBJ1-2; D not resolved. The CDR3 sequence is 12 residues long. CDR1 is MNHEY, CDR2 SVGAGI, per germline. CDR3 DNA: TGTGCCAGCAGTGACACCCCTAATAGCTACGCCTTC. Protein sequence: CASSDTPNSYAF.